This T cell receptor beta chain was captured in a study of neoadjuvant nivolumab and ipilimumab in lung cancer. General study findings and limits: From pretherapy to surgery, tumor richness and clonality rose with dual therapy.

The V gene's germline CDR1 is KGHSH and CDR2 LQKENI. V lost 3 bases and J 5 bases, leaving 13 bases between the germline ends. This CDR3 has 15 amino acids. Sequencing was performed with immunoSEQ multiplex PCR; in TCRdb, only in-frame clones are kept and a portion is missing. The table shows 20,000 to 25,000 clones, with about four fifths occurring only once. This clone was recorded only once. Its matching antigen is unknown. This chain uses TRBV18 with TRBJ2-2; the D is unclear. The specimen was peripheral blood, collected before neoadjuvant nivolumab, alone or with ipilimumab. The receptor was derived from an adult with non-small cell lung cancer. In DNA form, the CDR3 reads TGTGCCAGCTCACCTCGTAGGGTTGAGACCGGGGAGCTGTTTTTT. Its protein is CASSPRRVETGELFF.